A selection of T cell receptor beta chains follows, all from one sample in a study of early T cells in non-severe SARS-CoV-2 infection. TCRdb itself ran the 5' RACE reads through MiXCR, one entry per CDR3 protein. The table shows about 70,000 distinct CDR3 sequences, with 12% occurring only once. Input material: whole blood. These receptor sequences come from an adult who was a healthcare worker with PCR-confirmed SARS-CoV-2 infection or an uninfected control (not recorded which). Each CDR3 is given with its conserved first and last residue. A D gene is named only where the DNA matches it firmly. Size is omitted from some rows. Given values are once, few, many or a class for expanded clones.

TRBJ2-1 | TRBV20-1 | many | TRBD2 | TGCAGTGCTAGAGGGTGGACTAGCGGGAGGGCCGTATCGAATGAGCAGTTCTTC | CSARGWTSGRAVSNEQFF
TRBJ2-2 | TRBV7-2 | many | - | TGTGCCAGCAGCTTCGGGGTGGGCACCGGGGAGCTGTTTTTT | CASSFGVGTGELFF
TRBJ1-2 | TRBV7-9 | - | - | TGTGCCAGCAGCTTAGAGGGTTTATATGGCTACACCTTC | CASSLEGLYGYTF
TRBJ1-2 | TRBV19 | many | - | TGTGCCAGTAAAAGGACGGCGATTAACTATGGCTACACCTTC | CASKRTAINYGYTF
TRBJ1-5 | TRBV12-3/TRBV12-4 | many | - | TGTGCCAGCAGTGGAAATAATCAGCCCCAGCATTTT | CASSGNNQPQHF
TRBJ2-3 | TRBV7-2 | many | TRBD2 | TGTGCCAGCAGCTTGGGAGGGCTCAGAGATACGCAGTATTTT | CASSLGGLRDTQYF
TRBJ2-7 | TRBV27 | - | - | TGTGCCAGCAGTCCCGACCAATTTTCCTACGAGCAGTACTTC | CASSPDQFSYEQYF
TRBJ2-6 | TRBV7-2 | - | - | TGTGCCAGCAGATTTAGCCGGGCTGGGGCCAACGTCCTGACTTTC | CASRFSRAGANVLTF
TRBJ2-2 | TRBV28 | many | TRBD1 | TGTGCCAGCAGTTCTACTCCGGGACAGGGTAACACCGGGGAGCTGTTTTTT | CASSSTPGQGNTGELFF
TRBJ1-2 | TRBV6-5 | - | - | TGTGCCAGCAGTTATAAAGGAGGCTACACCTTC | CASSYKGGYTF
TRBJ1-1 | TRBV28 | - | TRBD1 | TGTGCCAGCAGCTTCCGGGACAGGGGGAACACTGAAGCTTTCTTT | CASSFRDRGNTEAFF
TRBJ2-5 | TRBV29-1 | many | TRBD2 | TGCAGCGTTGAAGGCGGCCTAGCGGGAGCGGAGACCCAGTACTTC | CSVEGGLAGAETQYF
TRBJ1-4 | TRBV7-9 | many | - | TGTGCCAGCAGCTTAGGGATGGGTAATGAAAAACTGTTTTTT | CASSLGMGNEKLFF
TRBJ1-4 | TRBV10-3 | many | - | TGTGCCAGCCAAGGGGCGCGTGAAAAACTGTTTTTT | CASQGAREKLFF
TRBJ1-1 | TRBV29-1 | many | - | TGCAGCGTTGAAAGGGAGGCTGAAGCTTTCTTT | CSVEREAEAFF
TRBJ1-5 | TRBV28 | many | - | TGTGCCAGCAGAACCCGAGAGGGAGGGAATCAGCCCCAGCATTTT | CASRTREGGNQPQHF
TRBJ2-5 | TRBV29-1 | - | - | TGCAGCGTTGAAGTTCTAAGGGAGACCCAGTACTTC | CSVEVLRETQYF
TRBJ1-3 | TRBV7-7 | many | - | TGTGCTAGCAGCGAGGGTTCTGGAAACACCATATATTTT | CASSEGSGNTIYF
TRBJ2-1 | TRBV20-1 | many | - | TGCAGTGCTAGCCGACAGCCAATCGATGAGCAGTTCTTC | CSASRQPIDEQFF
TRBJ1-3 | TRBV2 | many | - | TGTGCCAGCACCCAGAGGGGAGTTGCGGTAGGAAACACCATATATTTT | CASTQRGVAVGNTIYF
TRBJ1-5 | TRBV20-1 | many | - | TGCAGTGCTAGAGATGGGAGGGCCGCGGGCAATCAGCCCCAGCATTTT | CSARDGRAAGNQPQHF
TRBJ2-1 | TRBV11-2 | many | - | TGTGCCAGCAGCTTAGATCGGCAGGGGAATGAGCAGTTCTTC | CASSLDRQGNEQFF
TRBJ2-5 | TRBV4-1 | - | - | TGCGCCAGCAGCCAAGATCCGCGCTTACAACAAGAGACCCAGTACTTC | CASSQDPRLQQETQYF
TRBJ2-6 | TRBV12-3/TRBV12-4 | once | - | TGTGCCAGCAGGGGGACCTCTGGGGCCAACGTCCTGACTTTC | CASRGTSGANVLTF
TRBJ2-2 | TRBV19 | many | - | TGTGCCAGTAGTATTGGAGGGTGGGGAGCGAACACCGGGGAGCTGTTTTTT | CASSIGGWGANTGELFF
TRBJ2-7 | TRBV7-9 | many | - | TGTGCCAGCAGCCCCGTCAGTTCAGGGGAGGACGAGCAGTACTTC | CASSPVSSGEDEQYF
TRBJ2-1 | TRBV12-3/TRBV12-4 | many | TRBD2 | TGTGCCAGCAGTTTAGGTGGGCGAACTAGCGGAGACAATGAGCAGTTCTTC | CASSLGGRTSGDNEQFF
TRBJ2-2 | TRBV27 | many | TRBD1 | TGTGCCAGCAGCACACACCGGGACAGGGAGTTTATCGGGGCCGGGGAGCTGTTTTTT | CASSTHRDREFIGAGELFF
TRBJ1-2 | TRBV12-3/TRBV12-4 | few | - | TGTGCCAGCAGTTTAGCGTGGGGACACTATGGCTACACCTTC | CASSLAWGHYGYTF
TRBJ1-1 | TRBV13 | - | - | TGTGCCAGCAGCCGCGGGTCGGGTGGTGAAGCTTTCTTT | CASSRGSGGEAFF
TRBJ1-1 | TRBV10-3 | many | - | TGTGCCATCAGTGAGGCAGGGGAGGACACTGAAGCTTTCTTT | CAISEAGEDTEAFF
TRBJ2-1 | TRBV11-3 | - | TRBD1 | TGTGCCAGCAGCCTCGACAGGGTGAGGTTGTTCTTC | CASSLDRVRLFF
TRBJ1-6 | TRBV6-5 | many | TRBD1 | TGTGCCAGCAGTTACTCGAACAGGGGAAATTCACCCCTCCACTTT | CASSYSNRGNSPLHF
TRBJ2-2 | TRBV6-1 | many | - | TGTGCCAGCACCCCCGACGGCGGGGCCGGGGAGCTGTTTTTT | CASTPDGGAGELFF
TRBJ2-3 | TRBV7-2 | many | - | TGTGCCAGCAGCCCTAGGGTCCGAGACACAGATACGCAGTATTTT | CASSPRVRDTDTQYF
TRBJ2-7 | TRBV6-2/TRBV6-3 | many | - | TGTGCCAGCAGTTACCGGTCCCAATTGGGCTACGAGCAGTACTTC | CASSYRSQLGYEQYF
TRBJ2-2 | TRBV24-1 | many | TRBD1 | TGTGCCACCAGTGATACCGACAGGGGTCGGACCGGGGAGCTGTTTTTT | CATSDTDRGRTGELFF
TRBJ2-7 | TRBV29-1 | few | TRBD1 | TGCAGCGTCCGGGACAGCCGAAGCTCCTACGAGCAGTACTTC | CSVRDSRSSYEQYF
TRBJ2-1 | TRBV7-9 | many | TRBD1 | TGTGCCAGCAGCTCGGGACAGCAGTACAATGAGCAGTTCTTC | CASSSGQQYNEQFF
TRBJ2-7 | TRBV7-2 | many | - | TGTGCCAGCAGCTTTACAGGGTGGGGCGAGCAGTACTTC | CASSFTGWGEQYF
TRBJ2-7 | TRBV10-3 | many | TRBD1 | TGTGCCATCAGTTGGACAGGGGGCTACGAGCAGTACTTC | CAISWTGGYEQYF
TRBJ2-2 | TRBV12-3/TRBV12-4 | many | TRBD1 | TGTGCCAGCAGTAGTCGGACAGGGCCGACGAACACCGGGGAGCTGTTTTTT | CASSSRTGPTNTGELFF
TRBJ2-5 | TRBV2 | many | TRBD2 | TGTGCCAGCATACTTAGGCGGGAGGAGCCCCAGTACTTC | CASILRREEPQYF
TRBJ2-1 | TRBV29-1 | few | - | TGCAGCGTTGTAGACCCCCGGTACAATGAGCAGTTCTTC | CSVVDPRYNEQFF
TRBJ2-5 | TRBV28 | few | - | TGTGCCAGCAGTCCCTCACCCGACGGGGAGACCCAGTACTTC | CASSPSPDGETQYF